This is a list of T cell receptor beta chains from one sample in a study of metastatic and nonmetastatic thyroid tumors. TCRdb redid the clone calls on the PCR reads using MiXCR. Among fewer than 25,000 clones listed, 20% to 25% were seen once. The sample was blood. These receptors were obtained from a male donor with papillary thyroid cancer or a benign thyroid nodule (not recorded which). Some clones in this sample may be carry-over from other donors' samples. The CDR3 runs from the conserved cysteine through the conserved F or W. Each record gives: V gene, clone size, J gene, D gene, CDR3 DNA, CDR3 protein. The D gene is left open where the match is weak. Clone size is not always given. Where it is, it says once, few, many or a class for expanded clones.

v_gene: TRBV29-1
abundance: many
j_gene: TRBJ2-1
d_gene: TRBD2
CDR3nt: TGCAGCGTTTGGGGACTAGCGGGAGATTTCTTC
CDR3aa: CSVWGLAGDFF

v_gene: TRBV6-4
abundance: many
j_gene: TRBJ2-5
d_gene: TRBD1
CDR3nt: TGTGCCAGCAGTGCCGGGACAGGGGATTTGGAGACCCAGTACTTC
CDR3aa: CASSAGTGDLETQYF

v_gene: TRBV12-3/TRBV12-4
abundance: many
j_gene: TRBJ2-1
d_gene: TRBD1
CDR3nt: TGTGCCAGCAGTTTAGACAGGGGCGATGAGCAGTTCTTC
CDR3aa: CASSLDRGDEQFF

v_gene: TRBV5-1
abundance: .
j_gene: TRBJ1-5
d_gene: .
CDR3nt: TGCGCCAGCAGCCCCGAACCCCGGAATCAGCCCCAGCATTTT
CDR3aa: CASSPEPRNQPQHF

v_gene: TRBV18
abundance: .
j_gene: TRBJ1-1
d_gene: .
CDR3nt: TGTGCCAGCTCCTGGAGTGGTAACACTGAAGCTTTCTTT
CDR3aa: CASSWSGNTEAFF

v_gene: TRBV20-1
abundance: .
j_gene: TRBJ2-5
d_gene: .
CDR3nt: TGCAGTGCTAGGGGACACCAGTCGACCCAGTACTTC
CDR3aa: CSARGHQSTQYF

v_gene: TRBV5-1
abundance: many
j_gene: TRBJ2-3
d_gene: TRBD2
CDR3nt: TGCGCCAGCAGCTCAGCGGGAGGGAACACAGATACGCAGTATTTT
CDR3aa: CASSSAGGNTDTQYF

v_gene: TRBV6-1
abundance: many
j_gene: TRBJ2-5
d_gene: TRBD1
CDR3nt: TGTGCCAGCAGTGAGGGACAGTTGCAAGAGACCCAGTACTTC
CDR3aa: CASSEGQLQETQYF

v_gene: TRBV7-8
abundance: many
j_gene: TRBJ1-4
d_gene: .
CDR3nt: TGTGCCAGCGGTACTGTAGTAAATGAAAAACTGTTTTTT
CDR3aa: CASGTVVNEKLFF

v_gene: TRBV7-3
abundance: many
j_gene: TRBJ1-6
d_gene: .
CDR3nt: TGTGCCAGCAGCTTGGTACCCGCCTCCTATAATTCACCCCTCCACTTT
CDR3aa: CASSLVPASYNSPLHF

v_gene: TRBV6-5
abundance: few
j_gene: TRBJ2-4
d_gene: TRBD2
CDR3nt: TGTGCATCAAGCGGGGAAGCCAAAAACATCCAGTACTTC
CDR3aa: CASSGEAKNIQYF

v_gene: TRBV15
abundance: many
j_gene: TRBJ2-1
d_gene: TRBD2
CDR3nt: TGTGCCACCAGCAGCACTAGCGGGAGGGGACCCTCCAATGAGCAGTTCTTC
CDR3aa: CATSSTSGRGPSNEQFF

v_gene: TRBV2
abundance: many
j_gene: TRBJ1-3
d_gene: .
CDR3nt: TGTGCCAGCAGGGCCGGAGGGAACTCTGGAAACACCATATACTTT
CDR3aa: CASRAGGNSGNTIYF

v_gene: TRBV27
abundance: many
j_gene: TRBJ2-4
d_gene: .
CDR3nt: TGTGCCAGCAGTTCCCCAGGGTTTAGGAACATTCAGTACTTC
CDR3aa: CASSSPGFRNIQYF

v_gene: TRBV20-1
abundance: once
j_gene: TRBJ2-2
d_gene: TRBD2
CDR3nt: TGCAGTGCTAGAGGGACTAGCTCTGGGGAGCTGTTTTTT
CDR3aa: CSARGTSSGELFF

v_gene: TRBV7-9
abundance: many
j_gene: TRBJ1-2
d_gene: .
CDR3nt: TGTGCCAGCAGCTACAACCCGGACAGCTATGGCTACACCTTC
CDR3aa: CASSYNPDSYGYTF

v_gene: TRBV2
abundance: medium-sized
j_gene: TRBJ2-7
d_gene: .
CDR3nt: TGTGCCAGCAGGGCCCTTCAGGGCTACGAGCAGTACTTC
CDR3aa: CASRALQGYEQYF

v_gene: TRBV10-3
abundance: few
j_gene: TRBJ1-1
d_gene: TRBD1
CDR3nt: TGTGCGAGCCTGGCGGCTACAGGGGTGGATTCTGAAGCTTTCTTT
CDR3aa: CASLAATGVDSEAFF

v_gene: TRBV3-1
abundance: many
j_gene: TRBJ1-2
d_gene: .
CDR3nt: TGTGCCAGCAGCGGAGGGCAGGGATTGGGCTACACCTTC
CDR3aa: CASSGGQGLGYTF

v_gene: TRBV6-5
abundance: .
j_gene: TRBJ1-2
d_gene: .
CDR3nt: TGTGCCAGCAGTTCCCCCCTGAATATCTATGGCTACACCTTC
CDR3aa: CASSSPLNIYGYTF

v_gene: TRBV30
abundance: .
j_gene: TRBJ1-3
d_gene: .
CDR3nt: TGTGCCTGGAGTGTATTGGACGGGGCTGGAAACGCCATATATTTT
CDR3aa: CAWSVLDGAGNAIYF

v_gene: TRBV18
abundance: .
j_gene: TRBJ2-7
d_gene: .
CDR3nt: TGTGCCAGCTCACAACTTCCAGGGGACGAGCAGTACTTC
CDR3aa: CASSQLPGDEQYF

v_gene: TRBV28
abundance: few
j_gene: TRBJ2-2
d_gene: .
CDR3nt: TGTGCCAGCAGTCCCTCTAGCGCAAGCGGGGAGCTGTTTTTT
CDR3aa: CASSPSSASGELFF

v_gene: TRBV28
abundance: .
j_gene: TRBJ2-3
d_gene: .
CDR3nt: TGTGCCAGCAGTCCCCAGGGTGAAAGCACAGATACGCGGTATTTT
CDR3aa: CASSPQGESTDTRYF

v_gene: TRBV6-5
abundance: many
j_gene: TRBJ2-6
d_gene: .
CDR3nt: TGTGCCAGCAGTTCCGGGCGGGTCCCACGACCTGGGGCCAACGTCCTGACTTTC
CDR3aa: CASSSGRVPRPGANVLTF

v_gene: TRBV19
abundance: many
j_gene: TRBJ1-2
d_gene: TRBD1
CDR3nt: TGTGCCAGTAGTGCCCGACAGGGAGTCGGAGACTATGGCTACACCTTC
CDR3aa: CASSARQGVGDYGYTF

v_gene: TRBV24-1
abundance: many
j_gene: TRBJ2-5
d_gene: .
CDR3nt: TGTGCCACCAGCCAGGGGACTCAAGAGACCCAGTACTTC
CDR3aa: CATSQGTQETQYF

v_gene: TRBV28
abundance: .
j_gene: TRBJ2-7
d_gene: TRBD1
CDR3nt: TGTGCCAGAGCACCGGGGACAGGGGGTACCACCTACGAGCAGTACTTC
CDR3aa: CARAPGTGGTTYEQYF

v_gene: TRBV11-2
abundance: .
j_gene: TRBJ2-1
d_gene: TRBD1
CDR3nt: TGTGCCAGCAGCAGAATCAGGACAGGGGACAATGAGCAGTTCTTC
CDR3aa: CASSRIRTGDNEQFF

v_gene: TRBV30
abundance: .
j_gene: TRBJ2-5
d_gene: .
CDR3nt: TGTGCCTGGAGGAGATACCTAGGTGGCCAAGAGACCCATTACTTC
CDR3aa: CAWRRYLGGQETHYF

v_gene: TRBV7-9
abundance: many
j_gene: TRBJ1-6
d_gene: .
CDR3nt: TGTGCCAGCAGCTTAGTGGGTGGAAGGGATTCGACCCTCCACTTT
CDR3aa: CASSLVGGRDSTLHF

v_gene: TRBV11-3
abundance: .
j_gene: TRBJ1-1
d_gene: .
CDR3nt: TGTGCCAGCAGTCCAGGGACGTTTACTGAAGCTTTCTTT
CDR3aa: CASSPGTFTEAFF

v_gene: TRBV6-2/TRBV6-3
abundance: many
j_gene: TRBJ2-1
d_gene: TRBD2
CDR3nt: TGTGCCAGCAGTTACAGGCCTAGCGGGATGGGATCCTACAATGAGCAGTTCTTC
CDR3aa: CASSYRPSGMGSYNEQFF

v_gene: TRBV19
abundance: few
j_gene: TRBJ1-6
d_gene: .
CDR3nt: TGTGCCAGTAGTAAAGACATCCTACAGAATTCACCCCTCCACTTT
CDR3aa: CASSKDILQNSPLHF

v_gene: TRBV10-3
abundance: few
j_gene: TRBJ2-7
d_gene: .
CDR3nt: TGTGCCATCAGTGAGTTGTGGGACTCCTCCTCCTACGAGCAGTACTTC
CDR3aa: CAISELWDSSSYEQYF

v_gene: TRBV7-9
abundance: many
j_gene: TRBJ1-2
d_gene: .
CDR3nt: TGTGCCAGCAGCCTGGACGAGAGCGGCTACACCTTC
CDR3aa: CASSLDESGYTF

v_gene: TRBV28
abundance: many
j_gene: TRBJ1-5
d_gene: TRBD1
CDR3nt: TGTGCCAGCAGTGACTCAGGGGGCTCGGGTCAGCCCCAGCATTTT
CDR3aa: CASSDSGGSGQPQHF

v_gene: TRBV9
abundance: many
j_gene: TRBJ1-4
d_gene: .
CDR3nt: TGTGCCAGCAGCGTAGGTGGGGATAGGGGTCGAAAACTGTTTTTT
CDR3aa: CASSVGGDRGRKLFF

v_gene: TRBV19
abundance: many
j_gene: TRBJ2-4
d_gene: TRBD1
CDR3nt: TGTGCCAGTAGTATGGGACAGCTAGCCAAAAACATTCAGTACTTC
CDR3aa: CASSMGQLAKNIQYF

v_gene: TRBV30
abundance: .
j_gene: TRBJ1-5
d_gene: .
CDR3nt: TGTGCCTGGGCCAAGGGTGATAGCAATCAGCCCCAGCATTTT
CDR3aa: CAWAKGDSNQPQHF

v_gene: TRBV19
abundance: medium-sized
j_gene: TRBJ2-7
d_gene: .
CDR3nt: TGTGCCAGTAGCCTAGGGGACTGGTCCTACGAGCAGTACTTC
CDR3aa: CASSLGDWSYEQYF

v_gene: TRBV20-1
abundance: .
j_gene: TRBJ2-3
d_gene: TRBD2
CDR3nt: TGCAGTGCTAGTGGGACTAGCGGAAGAGTAGATACGCAGTATTTT
CDR3aa: CSASGTSGRVDTQYF

v_gene: TRBV11-2
abundance: .
j_gene: TRBJ2-7
d_gene: .
CDR3nt: TGTGCCAGCAGCTCCATTGGCGCCTACGAGCAGTACTTC
CDR3aa: CASSSIGAYEQYF